The next 20 T cell receptor beta chains were all read from a single sample in a study of cytomegalovirus exposure and HLA in healthy donors (dated by TCRdb to 2016 to 2017). Receptors were amplified or captured by the immunoSEQ multiplex PCR assay. A mixture of 60 forward primers for TCR Vbeta segments and 13 reverse primers for TCR Jbeta segments was used in the multiplex PCR. Held by TCRdb, this immuneACCESS table contains in-frame sequences only and omits some clones. Under half of the omission traces to an unresolved V gene where checked; the cause of the rest is unknown. The sample table gives about 200,000 clones. The ten biggest clones cover over 0.95% of the sample. Sequences were obtained from PBMCs. Source of these receptors: a girl aged 2 to 10 in good health and CMV-seropositive.

The rearrangement joins TRBV28 to TRBJ1-4, with TRBD1 matching 7 bases. The CDR3 extends over 15 amino acids. The J segment lost 7 bases and the V segment lost 2 bases, leaving 7 bases of the junction unmatched. CDR1 is MDHEN and CDR2 is SYDVKM in the germline V gene. CDR3 amino acids: CASSLGTVLGEKLFF. For the CDR3, the DNA is TGTGCCAGCAGTTTAGGGACAGTGCTGGGTGAAAAACTGTTTTTT.

V usage is TRBV10-2 and J usage is TRBJ1-1; 7 nucleotides agree with TRBD1. With V trimmed by 8 bases and J by 6 bases, 9 bases remained unmatched. Germline-derived CDR1 and CDR2 are WSHSY and SAAADI. This CDR3 spans 13 amino acids. The CDR3 DNA is TGCGCCAGCTTATTAGGACAGGCCTCTGAAGCTTTCTTT. It translates to CASLLGQASEAFF.

The rearrangement uses TRBV18 and TRBJ2-3, with 7 bases that match TRBD2. The V gene's germline CDR1 is KGHSH and CDR2 LQKENI. The CDR3 length is 16 residues. Trimming removed 2 bases from V and 2 bases from J; junction bases left unmatched: 7. The CDR3 region is CASSPEASGFTDTQYF. In nucleotides, the CDR3 is TGTGCCAGCTCACCAGAGGCTAGCGGTTTCACAGATACGCAGTATTTT.

V gene TRBV5-4 combines with J gene TRBJ2-7; a weak D match, TRBD2 (6 bases). CDR3 size: 13 residues. Between the trimmed V and J ends, which lost 5 bases and 1 base, there was a span of 10 bases. Looked up from germline, CDR1 is SGHNT and CDR2 is YYREEE (reference sequence). CDR3 loop: CASRVAESYEQYF. CDR3 nucleotides: TGTGCCAGCAGGGTAGCGGAATCCTACGAGCAGTACTTC.

The CDR3 is CASSSGKLGSYNEQFF. DNA of the CDR3: TGTGCCAGCAGTTCAGGGAAATTAGGGTCCTACAATGAGCAGTTCTTC. The chain joins TRBV5-4 to TRBJ2-1; the D gene is possibly TRBD1 (5 bases). This CDR3 contains 16 residues. Germline V gives CDR1 SGHNT, CDR2 YYREEE (reference sequence). Deletions cut 5 bases from V and 1 base from J, with 16 bases between.

This chain links TRBV30 with TRBJ2-2, with D possibly TRBD2 on 5 matching bases. This CDR3 is built from 13 residues. V was cut by 3 bases and J by 10 bases, with 15 bases left in between. The germline CDR1 and CDR2 sequences are GTSNPN and SVGIG (reference sequence). The CDR3, as DNA: TGTGCCTGGAGCCCTCGGGGTGGTATGGAGCTGTTTTTT. Translating gives CAWSPRGGMELFF.

The chain couples TRBV10-1 to TRBJ2-3; 9 nucleotides agree with TRBD2. Trimming cost V 0 bases and J 4 bases; bases outside gene matches: 5. Germline V lookup: CDR1 WNHNN, CDR2 SYGVQD (reference sequence). The CDR3 length is 16 residues. The CDR3 DNA reads TGCGCCAGCAGTGAGTCGATTAGCGGGAGTTCAGATACGCAGTATTTT. Amino acids: CASSESISGSSDTQYF.

The chain employs TRBV2 and TRBJ2-1; D uncertain. The CDR3 runs 15 residues. Looked up from germline, CDR1 is SNHLY and CDR2 is FYNNEI. Trimming shortened V by 3 bases and J by 6 bases, and 15 bases separated the two germline ends. The CDR3 nucleotides read TGTGCCAGCAGTGATGGTCTAGTAGTAGGCAATGAGCAGTTCTTC. Protein product: CASSDGLVVGNEQFF.

This chain joins TRBV6-1 and TRBJ2-1; tentatively, D is TRBD2 (6 bases). CDR3 length equals 14 residues. Trimming left V 7 bases short and J 2 bases short, with 12 bases between. Germline loops: CDR1 MNHNS, CDR2 SASEGT. This CDR3 is CASTSTRTYNEQFF. The CDR3 DNA follows: TGTGCCAGCACCTCGACTAGGACCTACAATGAGCAGTTCTTC.

The rearrangement joins TRBV18 to TRBJ1-5; D is possibly TRBD1 (5 bases). V was cut by 3 bases and J by 1 base, with 7 bases left in between. CDR1 is KGHSH and CDR2 is LQKENI in the germline V gene. CDR3 length: 14 amino acids. The CDR3 is CASSPSGSNQPQHF. The CDR3 DNA reads as TGTGCCAGCTCACCGTCAGGGAGCAATCAGCCCCAGCATTTT.

The chain combines TRBV28 with TRBJ2-7, with D possibly matching TRBD1 (6 bases). Between the trimmed V and J ends, which lost 4 bases and 5 bases, there was a span of 24 bases. Germline CDR1 reads MDHEN; CDR2 reads SYDVKM. The CDR3 has 17 residues. DNA of the CDR3: TGTGCCAGCAGTTCAGTAACAGGGAACCTCAATATGAACGAGCAGTACTTC. This gives the protein CASSSVTGNLNMNEQYF.

The V call is TRBV28, the J call TRBJ1-3, with D possibly being TRBD1 (5 bases). This CDR3 region has 13 residues. V was trimmed by 9 bases and J by 3 bases, leaving 12 bases between them. Germline lookup yields CDR1 MDHEN and CDR2 SYDVKM. This chain's CDR3 is CASGGEGGNTIYF. CDR3 sequence (DNA): TGTGCCAGTGGGGGGGAAGGTGGAAACACCATATATTTT.

The J gene is TRBJ2-3, the V gene TRBV29-1; the match to TRBD2 covers 11 bases. CDR1 and CDR2 (germline): SQVTM, ANQGSEA. The CDR3 extends over 15 amino acids. Losses at the gene ends were 3 bases for V and 6 bases for J; bases not matched to a gene: 8. CDR3 nucleotides: TGCAGCGTTGAGGGGGGAACTAGCGGGAGTGATACGCAGTATTTT. Translation gives CSVEGGTSGSDTQYF.

The chain carries TRBV2 and TRBJ1-2; 7 nucleotides match TRBD1. Germline values: CDR1 SNHLY, CDR2 FYNNEI. Unmatched junction bases numbered 10, after V lost 3 bases and J lost 6 bases. CDR3 length: 15 amino acids. In DNA form, the CDR3 reads TGTGCCAGCAGTGAGGATGGAGGGGGCGAAGATGGCTACACCTTC. It specifies CASSEDGGGEDGYTF.

The chain uses TRBV27 and TRBJ1-2; D might be TRBD1 (5 bases). The CDR3 contains 13 residues. Germline V gene data show CDR1 as MNHEY and CDR2 as SMNVEV (reference sequence). Between the trimmed V and J ends, which lost 6 bases and 4 bases, there was a span of 12 bases. CDR3 in amino acids: CASRADRAYGYTF. As DNA, the CDR3 is TGTGCCAGCAGGGCAGACAGAGCCTATGGCTACACCTTC.

The V and J genes are TRBV5-1 and TRBJ2-2; 7 bases agree with TRBD1. Germline V gene data show CDR1 as SGHRS and CDR2 as YFSETQ. Trimming cost V 3 bases and J 4 bases; bases outside gene matches: 15. The CDR3 has 18 residues. In DNA, the CDR3 is TGCGCCAGCAGCTACACTGGTAGCCTGACAGGGATCACCGGGGAGCTGTTTTTT. It translates to CASSYTGSLTGITGELFF.

The rearrangement joins TRBV2 to TRBJ2-1; D may be TRBD1 (6 bases). V was shortened by 5 bases and J by 0 bases, with 14 bases between the two germline ends. The CDR3 contains 16 residues. CDR1 and CDR2 (germline): SNHLY, FYNNEI. The CDR3 loop reads CASSTQGSSSYNEQFF. In nucleotides, the CDR3 is TGTGCCAGCAGTACACAGGGTTCTAGCTCCTACAATGAGCAGTTCTTC. The whole variable domain, filled in from reference TRBV2 and TRBJ2-1, reads EPEVTQTPSHQVTQMGQEVILRCVPISNHLYFYWYRQILGQKVEFLVSFYNNEISEKSEIFDDQFSVERPDGSNFTLKIRSTKLEDSAMYFCASSTQGSSSYNEQFFGPGTRLTVL.

V usage is TRBV27 and J usage is TRBJ1-6; 7 positions match TRBD1. The germline CDR1 and CDR2 sequences are MNHEY and SMNVEV (reference sequence). This CDR3 has 14 residues. With 10 bases clipped from V and 2 bases from J, the junction kept 5 bases outside the gene matches. The CDR3 DNA reads TGTGCCACCAATACAGGGGCCTATAATTCACCCCTCCACTTT. Its translation: CATNTGAYNSPLHF.

The V and J genes are TRBV6-6 and TRBJ2-7; 7 bases line up with TRBD1. The CDR3 covers 15 residues. Trimming removed 2 bases from V and 4 bases from J; junction bases left unmatched: 8. Looked up from germline, CDR1 is MNHNY and CDR2 is SVGAGI (reference sequence). The CDR3 DNA is TGTGCCAGCAGTTACGAGGGTCAGGGGGTTTACGAGCAGTACTTC. As protein: CASSYEGQGVYEQYF.

Worth noting for this clone: At one boundary the junction diverges from the germline segment, which might be a read error. V and J are TRBV6-5 and TRBJ1-4; 8 bases are shared with TRBD1. Germline V lookup: CDR1 MNHEY, CDR2 SVGAGI. This CDR3 comprises 15 residues. CDR3 loop: CASSPGQGRGEKLLF. The CDR3 region has the DNA TGTGCCAGCAGTCCAGGACAGGGAAGGGGTGAAAAACTGCTTTTT.